This TCR beta chain was obtained from a study of human T cells and chemical hapten exposure. Study-wide results and caveats: It was expanded TCRs that formed significantly more large CDR3 similarity clusters than controls did. PT1 expanded TCR counts correlated positively with patch test score.

TCRdb re-called the RACE reads with MiXCR, one entry per CDR3 protein. The table has some 84,000 distinct CDR3 sequences, over 9.5% seen once. CDR3 length: 15 residues. Unmatched junction bases numbered 6, after V lost 6 bases and J lost 3 bases. Germline lookup yields CDR1 SNHLY and CDR2 FYNNEI. Concerning this clonotype itself: What it recognizes is unknown.

Sample time point: patch test 2, 6 weeks after DPC sensitization. Treatment meaning: therapeutic diphenylcyclopropenone sensitization with weekly scalp DPC. This sequence joins TRBV2 and TRBJ1-4; 8 bases line up with TRBD1. This sample comprised whole blood, obtained in connection with sensitization to the hapten diphenylcyclopropenone (DPC). The sequence came from a woman between 45 and 65 years old with alopecia areata. Some clones in this sample may be carry-over from other donors' samples. This CDR3 is CASRTGEQPNEKLFF. The CDR3 bases are TGTGCCAGCAGGACAGGGGAACAGCCTAATGAAAAACTGTTTTTT.